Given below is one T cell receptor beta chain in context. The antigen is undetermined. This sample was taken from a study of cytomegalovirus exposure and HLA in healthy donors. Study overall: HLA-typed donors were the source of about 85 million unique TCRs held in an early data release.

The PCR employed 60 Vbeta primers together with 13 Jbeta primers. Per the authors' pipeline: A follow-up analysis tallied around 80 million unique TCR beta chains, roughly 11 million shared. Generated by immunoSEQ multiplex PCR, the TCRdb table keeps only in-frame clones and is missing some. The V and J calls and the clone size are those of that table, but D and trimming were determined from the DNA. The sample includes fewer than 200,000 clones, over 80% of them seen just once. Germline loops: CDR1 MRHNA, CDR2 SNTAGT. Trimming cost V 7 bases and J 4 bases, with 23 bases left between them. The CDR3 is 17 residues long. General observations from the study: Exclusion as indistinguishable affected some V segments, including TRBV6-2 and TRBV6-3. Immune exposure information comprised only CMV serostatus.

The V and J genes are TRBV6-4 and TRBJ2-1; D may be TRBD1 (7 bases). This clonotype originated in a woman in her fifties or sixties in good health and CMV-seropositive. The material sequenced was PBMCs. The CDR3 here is CASTPTGQVGGYNEQFF. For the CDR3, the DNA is TGTGCCAGCACCCCGACCGGACAGGTGGGGGGATACAATGAGCAGTTCTTC.